This TCR beta chain was found in a study of blood T cell repertoires in COVID-19. As for the study in general: COVID-19 samples from acute and convalescent phases originated in the United States, Italy and Spain. T cells, B-cell-depleted T cells, or PBMCs provided the cDNA or gDNA that served as material.

Original methodology: How many nucleated cells were present was estimated from reference gene primer amplification. This table comes from immunoSEQ multiplex PCR, and its TCRdb copy is limited to in-frame clones, with some not included. The DNA was the basis for D and trimming; V, J and clone size are from that table. The sample consists of around 140,000 clones, roughly 84% of them appearing once. This CDR3 comprises 18 residues. V lost 5 bases, J lost 2 bases, and 22 bases lay in between. Per the germline V gene, CDR1 is MNHEY and CDR2 is SMNVEV (reference sequence). The sample was peripheral blood. The rearrangement joins TRBV27 to TRBJ1-5; no clear D. The source of this sequence is a man aged 25-45 years with COVID-19, enrolled during active disease. CDR3 loop: CASSPGITRIFGNQPQHF. CDR3 coding DNA: TGTGCCAGCAGTCCCGGGATCACCCGAATCTTTGGCAATCAGCCCCAGCATTTT.